This TCR beta chain was profiled in a study of shared clonotypes between healthy human individuals. Clones were read by immunoSEQ multiplex PCR, and TCRdb kept only the in-frame ones, dropping some. The sample contains hundreds of thousands of clones, around 79% of which appear only once. Notes on this clone: This sequence may be a read error, since a much larger clone differs from it by one base. This sample also contains other DNA sequences that code for the same CDR3.

The sequenced sample consisted of PBMCs. The sequence derives from a woman in her forties in good health. Some clones in this sample may be carry-over from other donors' samples.

Written as DNA, the CDR3 is TGTGCCAGCAGTGATCGGGACAGCCAAGAGACTCAGTACTTC. Its protein is CASSDRDSQETQYF. The gene calls are TRBV25-1 and TRBJ2-5; 7 nucleotides line up with TRBD1. Per the germline V gene, CDR1 is MGHDK and CDR2 is SYGVNS. The CDR3 contains 14 residues.